The rows below give T cell receptor beta chains drawn from one sample of a study of post-analysis software for immune sequencing data. TCRdb itself ran the PCR reads through MiXCR, one entry per CDR3 protein. Among about 810,000 distinct CDR3 sequences listed, around 53% were seen once. The sequenced sample consisted of blood. These receptors originate from a girl aged 5-17 years with multiple sclerosis. Both conserved end residues are part of each CDR3. The D gene is left open where the match is weak. Size values are once, few and many counts, or a class for expanded clones, and some rows have none.

len,j_gene,v_gene,d_gene,abundance,CDR3aa,CDR3nt
14,TRBJ2-3,TRBV12-3/TRBV12-4,TRBD2,NA,CASRFTSGGDTQYF,TGTGCCAGCAGATTCACGTCGGGAGGGGATACGCAGTATTTT
14,TRBJ2-3,TRBV27,TRBD2,NA,CASRRREGTDTQYF,TGTGCCAGCAGAAGGCGGGAGGGCACAGATACGCAGTATTTT
16,TRBJ1-6,TRBV11-2,NA,NA,CASSGHTRTYNSPLHF,TGTGCCAGCAGCGGACATACAAGAACCTATAATTCACCCCTCCACTTT
15,TRBJ2-1,TRBV20-1,TRBD2,NA,CSARVLRGAHNEQFF,TGCAGTGCTAGAGTGTTGCGGGGGGCCCACAATGAGCAGTTCTTC
15,TRBJ2-1,TRBV5-1,NA,few,CASSRGLANRNEQFF,TGCGCCAGCAGCCGGGGACTGGCAAATAGAAATGAGCAGTTCTTC
16,TRBJ2-1,TRBV7-8,TRBD2,few,CASSRTSGSSYNEQFF,TGTGCCAGCAGCCGGACTAGCGGGAGTTCCTACAATGAGCAGTTCTTC
14,TRBJ2-5,TRBV4-1,NA,NA,CASSQEASKETQYF,TGCGCCAGCAGCCAAGAGGCTAGCAAAGAGACCCAGTACTTC
12,TRBJ1-2,TRBV29-1,NA,NA,CSVVLGGPGYTF,TGCAGCGTTGTGTTGGGGGGGCCTGGCTACACCTTC
15,TRBJ2-7,TRBV20-1,TRBD2,NA,CSARNPTSGRNEQYF,TGCAGTGCCAGGAATCCGACTAGCGGGAGGAACGAGCAGTACTTC
13,TRBJ1-2,TRBV6-6,NA,few,CAIARAVNYGYTF,TGTGCCATAGCCAGGGCCGTTAACTATGGCTACACCTTC
14,TRBJ2-1,TRBV5-5,TRBD1,NA,CASSLFWTGGEQFF,TGTGCCAGCAGCTTGTTTTGGACAGGGGGTGAGCAGTTCTTC
14,TRBJ2-3,TRBV20-1,TRBD1,few,CSAPRQGGTDTQYF,TGCAGTGCGCCTAGACAGGGGGGCACAGATACGCAGTATTTT
14,TRBJ2-7,TRBV2,TRBD1,NA,CASREGQGPYEQYF,TGTGCCAGCAGAGAGGGACAGGGACCCTACGAGCAGTACTTC
15,TRBJ2-3,TRBV18,TRBD2,NA,CASSPPSGGANTQYF,TGTGCCAGCTCACCACCTAGCGGGGGGGCAAATACGCAGTATTTT
17,TRBJ1-2,TRBV25-1,NA,NA,CASSETVGRGLGYGYTF,TGTGCCAGCAGCGAGACGGTAGGGAGGGGTCTAGGCTATGGCTACACCTTC
14,TRBJ2-7,TRBV12-3/TRBV12-4,TRBD2,NA,CASSLTSGGGEQYF,TGTGCCAGCAGTTTAACTAGCGGGGGAGGAGAGCAGTACTTC
16,TRBJ2-4,TRBV24-1,TRBD2,NA,CATSDPGLVAKNIQYF,TGTGCCACCAGTGATCCGGGACTAGTGGCCAAAAACATTCAGTACTTC
16,TRBJ2-7,TRBV27,TRBD2,few,CASSLFLAGGGHEQYF,TGTGCCAGCAGTTTATTTCTAGCGGGAGGGGGCCACGAGCAGTACTTC
15,TRBJ2-5,TRBV12-3/TRBV12-4,NA,few,CASIPGQGLGETQYF,TGTGCCAGCATCCCCGGACAGGGACTAGGGGAGACCCAGTACTTC
17,TRBJ2-7,TRBV5-1,NA,NA,CASSPELGTTPVYEQYF,TGCGCCAGCAGCCCGGAGCTGGGCACGACTCCGGTCTACGAGCAGTACTTC
16,TRBJ2-1,TRBV7-2,NA,NA,CASSATRAGLYNEQFF,TGTGCCAGCAGCGCAACTAGGGCGGGGCTGTACAATGAGCAGTTCTTC
13,TRBJ2-1,TRBV11-2,NA,NA,CASRATTDNEQFF,TGTGCCAGCAGGGCGACTACCGACAATGAGCAGTTCTTC
18,TRBJ2-1,TRBV6-1,TRBD2,NA,CASSRLLNIAGPYNEQFF,TGTGCCAGCAGTCGACTCCTAAATATAGCGGGGCCCTACAATGAGCAGTTCTTC
17,TRBJ2-3,TRBV14,TRBD2,few,CASSHGLAGAFTDTQYF,TGTGCCAGCAGCCACGGACTAGCGGGGGCCTTCACAGATACGCAGTATTTT
13,TRBJ1-1,TRBV4-1,NA,few,CASSQVLQTEAFF,TGCGCCAGCAGCCAAGTGCTGCAGACTGAAGCTTTCTTT
16,TRBJ1-2,TRBV27,TRBD1,NA,CAGRALGQGVNYGYTF,TGTGCCGGCAGAGCCCTCGGACAGGGGGTAAACTATGGCTACACCTTC
18,TRBJ1-5,TRBV20-1,TRBD1,NA,CSARAPVPGTGDNQPQHF,TGCAGTGCTAGAGCCCCCGTTCCCGGGACAGGGGACAATCAGCCCCAGCATTTT
10,TRBJ2-7,TRBV20-1,NA,few,CSAREGEQYF,TGCAGTGCTAGAGAGGGCGAGCAGTACTTC
14,TRBJ2-7,TRBV9,TRBD1,few,CASSVGGTENEQYF,TGTGCCAGCAGCGTAGGAGGGACAGAAAACGAGCAGTACTTC
15,TRBJ2-2,TRBV20-1,NA,NA,CSARVGGAGTGELFF,TGCAGTGCTAGAGTGGGGGGCGCAGGCACCGGGGAGCTGTTTTTT
14,TRBJ2-1,TRBV20-1,TRBD2,few,CSAWLADSYNEQFF,TGCAGTGCCTGGCTAGCGGATAGCTACAATGAGCAGTTCTTC
14,TRBJ2-1,TRBV20-1,NA,few,CSARSRRVNNEQFF,TGCAGTGCTAGGTCGCGAAGGGTCAACAATGAGCAGTTCTTC
14,TRBJ1-2,TRBV3-1,NA,NA,CASSPWDSLGGYTF,TGTGCCAGCAGCCCCTGGGACTCCTTAGGCGGCTACACCTTC
17,TRBJ2-5,TRBV27,TRBD1,few,CASSQDRGSFYQETQYF,TGTGCCAGCAGCCAAGACAGGGGGAGTTTTTACCAAGAGACCCAGTACTTC
15,TRBJ1-1,TRBV10-3,NA,NA,CAISESPQQNTEAFF,TGTGCCATCAGTGAGTCTCCGCAGCAGAACACTGAAGCTTTCTTT
17,TRBJ2-6,TRBV5-1,NA,few,CASSWMGEASGANVLTF,TGCGCCAGCAGCTGGATGGGTGAGGCCTCTGGGGCCAACGTCCTGACTTTC
14,TRBJ2-1,TRBV20-1,TRBD1,NA,CSATPGTGNNEQFF,TGCAGTGCTACGCCCGGGACAGGGAACAATGAGCAGTTCTTC
13,TRBJ1-1,TRBV19,NA,NA,CATSGRGPTEAFF,TGTGCCACCAGCGGGAGAGGCCCCACTGAAGCTTTCTTT
17,TRBJ2-3,TRBV6-6,TRBD2,NA,CASSPMTSGVASDTQYF,TGTGCCAGCAGCCCCATGACTAGCGGGGTCGCCTCAGATACGCAGTATTTT
15,TRBJ2-7,TRBV9,NA,NA,CASSVAYGRPYEQYF,TGTGCCAGCAGCGTAGCCTATGGGAGGCCCTACGAGCAGTACTTC
14,TRBJ2-7,TRBV20-1,NA,NA,CSASDSLISYEQYF,TGCAGTGCTAGTGACTCGCTAATCAGTTACGAGCAGTACTTC
15,TRBJ2-5,TRBV2,TRBD1,NA,CASSRDRAFKETQYF,TGTGCCAGCAGTCGGGACAGGGCCTTCAAAGAGACCCAGTACTTC
15,TRBJ2-6,TRBV7-2,NA,NA,CASSLRAAGANVLTF,TGTGCCAGCAGCTTGAGGGCAGCTGGGGCCAACGTCCTGACTTTC
14,TRBJ2-7,TRBV28,NA,NA,CASRPIQGSYEQYF,TGTGCCAGCAGGCCGATACAGGGCTCCTACGAGCAGTACTTC
15,TRBJ2-7,TRBV5-5,NA,NA,CASSLRADLSYEQYF,TGTGCCAGCAGCTTGCGGGCTGACCTCTCCTACGAGCAGTACTTC
15,TRBJ2-7,TRBV7-2,TRBD1,NA,CASSSNLTGNYEQYF,TGTGCCAGCAGCAGCAACCTGACAGGGAACTACGAGCAGTACTTC
15,TRBJ1-3,TRBV28,NA,NA,CASSLPTAAGNTIYF,TGTGCCAGCAGTTTACCGACCGCCGCGGGAAACACCATATATTTT
16,TRBJ2-1,TRBV20-1,NA,NA,CSARARDGGPRNEQFF,TGCAGTGCTAGGGCCAGGGACGGAGGGCCGAGGAATGAGCAGTTCTTC
15,TRBJ2-7,TRBV3-1,TRBD1,NA,CASRHTGTGDYEQYF,TGTGCCAGCAGACATACTGGGACAGGGGACTACGAGCAGTACTTC
14,TRBJ2-3,TRBV29-1,NA,NA,CSVDGSSGTDTQYF,TGCAGCGTTGATGGATCCTCTGGCACAGATACGCAGTATTTT
15,TRBJ1-6,TRBV2,NA,NA,CASSASVILNSPLHF,TGTGCCAGCAGTGCTTCAGTTATTCTTAATTCACCCCTCCACTTT
15,TRBJ1-2,TRBV7-8,NA,NA,CASSLGEQGYYGYTF,TGTGCCAGCAGCTTAGGGGAACAGGGATACTATGGCTACACCTTC
13,TRBJ2-5,TRBV20-1,TRBD2,few,CSAPVAGGPVQYF,TGCAGTGCCCCGGTGGCGGGGGGGCCGGTTCAGTACTTC
15,TRBJ2-3,TRBV7-3,NA,NA,CASSLIAAAPDTQYF,TGTGCCAGCAGCTTAATAGCGGCAGCCCCAGATACGCAGTATTTT
11,TRBJ2-5,TRBV12-3/TRBV12-4,NA,NA,CASSYLQAQYF,TGTGCCAGCAGTTACTTACAGGCGCAGTACTTC
14,TRBJ1-2,TRBV27,NA,few,CASSPYSGAGGYTF,TGTGCCAGCAGTCCCTACTCGGGGGCAGGGGGCTACACCTTC
13,TRBJ1-4,TRBV12-3/TRBV12-4,NA,NA,CATTEQLGEKLFF,TGTGCTACGACAGAGCAACTGGGAGAAAAACTGTTTTTT